The 5 T cell receptor beta chains below come from one sample, sequenced in a study of blood T cell repertoires in COVID-19. Method: immunoSEQ multiplex PCR; TCRdb's copy keeps in-frame clones and lacks some. The repertoire has under 150,000 clones, approximately 83% of them found once; the top ten carry approximately 8%. The specimen sequenced was peripheral blood. Every receptor here comes from an older woman with COVID-19, enrolled during active disease.

This chain joins TRBV23-1 and TRBJ2-1; unclear D gene. TRBV23-1 is reported as an ORF; its role is uncertain. The CDR3 is 18 residues long. The ends were cut back, 2 bases at V and 0 bases at J, with 17 bases in the middle. The chain's CDR3 is CASSQDGPGPNSYNEQFF. The CDR3 DNA reads as TGCGCCAGCAGTCAAGACGGTCCAGGCCCTAACTCCTACAATGAGCAGTTCTTC.

The chain carries TRBV7-8 and TRBJ2-7, with 7 bases aligning to TRBD1. Germline-derived CDR1 and CDR2 are SGHVS and FQNEAQ. V shed 0 bases, J shed 4 bases, and the junction held 3 bases outside the gene matches. This CDR3 is 14 amino acids long. For the CDR3, the DNA is TGTGCCAGCAGCTTAGCCTCACAGGGGTACGAGCAGTACTTC. Its protein is CASSLASQGYEQYF.

The sample holds a few counts of this clone. This chain joins TRBV10-1 and TRBJ2-3; the match to TRBD2 covers 9 bases. Germline trimming cut 5 bases from V and 5 bases from J; bases unmatched to any gene: 5. The CDR3 spans 14 residues. Germline lookup yields CDR1 WNHNN and CDR2 SYGVQD (reference sequence). The CDR3 bases are TGCGCCAGCAGTATTAGCGGGGGTGGAGATACGCAGTATTTT. Translating it yields CASSISGGGDTQYF.

This clone showed up just a few times. The chain couples TRBV6-4 to TRBJ1-1; D uncertain. Germline loops: CDR1 MRHNA, CDR2 SNTAGT. V shed 5 bases and J shed 3 bases, with 10 bases lying between them. The CDR3 has 13 residues. The CDR3 loop reads CASSSGFDTEAFF. The DNA for the CDR3 is TGTGCCAGCAGTAGCGGGTTCGACACTGAAGCTTTCTTT.

CDR3 protein: CASSYMGELVGYTF. CDR3 bases: TGTGCCAGCAGTTATATGGGCGAGCTCGTAGGCTACACCTTC. The chain recombines TRBV6-2 or TRBV6-3 with TRBJ1-2; D is unclear. Deletions cut 3 bases from V and 8 bases from J, with 16 bases between. Germline assignment: CDR1 MNHEY and CDR2 SVGEGT. CDR3 length equals 14 residues.